The sequence of this T cell receptor (beta chain) was determined in a study of blood T cell repertoires in COVID-19. About the research overall: The origin of the acute and convalescent COVID-19 samples was the United States, Italy and Spain. The analysed material was cDNA or gDNA that came from T cells, B-cell-depleted T cells, or PBMCs.

Authors' data handling: Estimation of nucleated cell counts relied on the amplification of reference gene primers. Sequencing was performed with immunoSEQ multiplex PCR; in TCRdb, only in-frame clones are kept and a portion is missing. V, J and clone size are those of that table, while D and trimming were read from the DNA. The table has some 120,000 clones, approximately 78% seen once. The CDR3 runs 14 residues. Germline V gene lookup returns CDR1 SGHRS and CDR2 YFSETQ. Trimming took off 2 bases at V and 10 bases at J, with 16 bases between the two ends. This TCR was sampled from a man between 70 and 80 years old with acute or convalescent COVID-19. The specimen sequenced was peripheral blood. J is TRBJ2-1 and V is TRBV5-1; D is unresolved. CDR3 in DNA: TGCGCCAGCAGCTTCGATCCCCCCTCTACCGAGCAGTTCTTC. It encodes CASSFDPPSTEQFF.